This TCR beta chain stems from a study of blood T cell repertoires in COVID-19. Study overall: The samples span acute and convalescent COVID-19 from the United States, Italy and Spain. Nucleic acid was either cDNA or gDNA, and it came from T cells, B-cell-depleted T cells, or PBMCs.

The Seattle patients joined while their infection was active and were tracked longitudinally afterward. In germline, CDR1 is SQVTM, CDR2 ANQGSEA. The CDR3 has 16 amino acids. Trimming removed 3 bases at V and 5 bases at J, with 21 bases between. Original methodology: Researchers report that nucleated cell counts were estimated from reference gene primer amplification. The protocol was immunoSEQ multiplex PCR, while the TCRdb copy is restricted to in-frame clones and leaves out a portion. V and J calls and clone size are given by that table; D and trimming were obtained from the DNA. The sample lists under 200,000 clones, approximately 86% occurring once.

V and J are TRBV29-1 and TRBJ2-3, with D maybe TRBD2 (6 bases). The receptor comes from a man in his sixties with COVID-19, enrolled during active disease. Sequenced material: peripheral blood. The CDR3 nucleotides are TGCAGCGTTGACGGGAGTACTAGCATTTGGGGAGATACGCAGTATTTT. This sequence encodes CSVDGSTSIWGDTQYF.